Included here is one T cell receptor beta chain sequence, with context. The sample belongs to a study of T cells in Graves' hyperthyroidism and ophthalmopathy. RNA transcripts served as the template for amplifying TCR beta CDR3 regions. With the HTBI primer set, the TCR CDR3 went through a first round of RT-PCR. TCRdb reanalysed the multiplex PCR reads using MiXCR and keeps one entry per CDR3 protein. The sample has about 400,000 distinct CDR3 sequences, 15% seen once. The ends lost 2 bases at V and 5 bases at J; junction bases unmatched: 3. Germline-derived CDR1 and CDR2 are SGHVS and FNYEAQ. CDR3 length equals 15 residues.

The chain combines TRBV7-6 with TRBJ2-2; 9 bases are a match to TRBD1. The specimen sequenced was blood. The sequence came from a woman between 25 and 40 years old with Graves' hyperthyroidism. CDR3 sequence reads: CASSLLGTGTGELFF. In DNA, the CDR3 is TGTGCCAGCAGCTTATTGGGGACAGGGACCGGGGAGCTGTTTTTT.